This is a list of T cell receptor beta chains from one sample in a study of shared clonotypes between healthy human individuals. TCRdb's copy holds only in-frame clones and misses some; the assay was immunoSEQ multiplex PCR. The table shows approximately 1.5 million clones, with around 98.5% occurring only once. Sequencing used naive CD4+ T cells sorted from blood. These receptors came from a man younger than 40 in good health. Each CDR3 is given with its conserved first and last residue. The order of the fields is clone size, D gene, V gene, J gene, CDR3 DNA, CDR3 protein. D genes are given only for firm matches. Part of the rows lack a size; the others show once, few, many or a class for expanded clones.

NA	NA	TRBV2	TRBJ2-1	TGTGCCAGCAGTGAGGAACGCCGTCAGTTCTTC	CASSEERRQFF
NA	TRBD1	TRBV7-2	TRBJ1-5	TGTGCCAGCAGCTTAAGAGACAGGGCCGACGAGCCCCAGCATTTT	CASSLRDRADEPQHF
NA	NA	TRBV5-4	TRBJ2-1	TGTGCCAGCAGCTTGGCCAGCGGGGAGCAGTTCTTC	CASSLASGEQFF
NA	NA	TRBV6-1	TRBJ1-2	TGTGCCAGCAGTGACCGTTATGGCTACACCTTC	CASSDRYGYTF
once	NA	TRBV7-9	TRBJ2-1	TGTGCCAGCAGCCCGTTTCCGGGAGTGTCCTACAATGAGCAGTTCTTC	CASSPFPGVSYNEQFF
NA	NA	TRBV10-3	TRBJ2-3	TGTGCCATCCGGACAGTTGGACCTAGCACAGATACGCAGTATTTT	CAIRTVGPSTDTQYF
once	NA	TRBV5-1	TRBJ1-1	TGCGCCAGCAGCTTGGCGGTGAACACTGAAGCTTTCTTT	CASSLAVNTEAFF
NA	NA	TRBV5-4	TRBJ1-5	TGTGCCAGCAGCCTCGAGCTCAATCAGCCCCAGCATTTT	CASSLELNQPQHF
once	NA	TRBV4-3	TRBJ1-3	TGCGCCAGCAGCCAAGATCTTGTACCTCCTGGAAACACCATATATTTT	CASSQDLVPPGNTIYF
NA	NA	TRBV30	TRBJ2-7	TGTGCCTGGAGTGTAGACGGGAACGAGCAGTACTTC	CAWSVDGNEQYF
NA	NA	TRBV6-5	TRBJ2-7	TGTGCCAGCAGTTACACCTCCCAGGGTTCTTACGAGCAGTACTTC	CASSYTSQGSYEQYF
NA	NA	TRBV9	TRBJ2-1	TGTGCCAGCAGCGGGGGGAGTTCCTACAATGAGCAGTTCTTC	CASSGGSSYNEQFF
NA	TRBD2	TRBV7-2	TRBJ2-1	TGTGCCAGCAGCTCCGGGAGGGCGTCCTACAATGAGCAGTTCTTC	CASSSGRASYNEQFF
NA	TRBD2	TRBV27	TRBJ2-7	TGTGCCAGCTTTGGGACTAGCGTCGCCGAGCAGTACTTC	CASFGTSVAEQYF
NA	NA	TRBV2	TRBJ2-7	TGTGCCAGCAGGGAAACCCCTGGCGAGCAGTACTTC	CASRETPGEQYF
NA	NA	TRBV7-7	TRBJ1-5	TGTGCTAGCAGCTTAGCGGCGTACGGGGGGAGGGTTCAGCCCCAGCATTTT	CASSLAAYGGRVQPQHF
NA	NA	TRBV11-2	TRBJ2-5	TGTGCCAGCAGCTCCGGGCTCGGGGCGCGGACGGAGACCCAGTACTTC	CASSSGLGARTETQYF
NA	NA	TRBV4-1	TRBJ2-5	TGCGCCAGCAGCCAATTGTACGCGGTCCAAGAGACCCAGTACTTC	CASSQLYAVQETQYF
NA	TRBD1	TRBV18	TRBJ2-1	TGTGCCAGCTCACCACCGCGGGCAGGGGGACATGAGCAGTTCTTC	CASSPPRAGGHEQFF
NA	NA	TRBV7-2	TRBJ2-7	TGTGCCAGCAGCTCCCGTGGGAGCTCCTACGAGCAGTACTTC	CASSSRGSSYEQYF
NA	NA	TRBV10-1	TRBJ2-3	TGCGCCAGCAGTCCGGGCTTTACAGATACGCAGTATTTT	CASSPGFTDTQYF
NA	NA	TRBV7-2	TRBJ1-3	TGTGCCAGCAGCTTAGCGACACCCTCTGGAAACACCATATATTTT	CASSLATPSGNTIYF
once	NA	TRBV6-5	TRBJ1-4	TGTGCCAGCAGTTACTCAGGGGGGGAAAAACTGTTTTTT	CASSYSGGEKLFF
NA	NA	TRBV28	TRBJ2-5	TGTGCCAGCAGTCTGAGGGCCCCAGAGACCCAGTACTTC	CASSLRAPETQYF
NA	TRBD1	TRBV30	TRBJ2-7	TGTGCCTGGAGTGAGGGACAGGCCGCCTACGAGCAGTACTTC	CAWSEGQAAYEQYF
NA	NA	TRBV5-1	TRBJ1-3	TGCGCCAGCAGCTTGGTTGCTGGCAGAGGAAACACCATATATTTT	CASSLVAGRGNTIYF
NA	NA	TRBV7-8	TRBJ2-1	TGTGCCAGCAGCGAGGGCTCCCACAATGAGCAGTTCTTC	CASSEGSHNEQFF
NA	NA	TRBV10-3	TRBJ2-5	TGTGCCATCAGAGAAGGGCAGGGGGGTGAGACCCAGTACTTC	CAIREGQGGETQYF
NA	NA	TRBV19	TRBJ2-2	TGTGCCAGTTGTTGGAACACCGGGGAGCTGTTTTTT	CASCWNTGELFF
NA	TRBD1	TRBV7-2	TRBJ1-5	TGTGCCAGCAGCTTTCAGGGGGCGTCCTGGGCCCAGCATTTT	CASSFQGASWAQHF
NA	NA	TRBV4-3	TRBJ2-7	TGCGCCAGCAGCCAAGATGTACAGAATTCCTACGAGCAGTACTTC	CASSQDVQNSYEQYF
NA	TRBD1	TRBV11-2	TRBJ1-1	TGTGCCAGCAGCTTAGGTAGGGGGCTGGGAACTGAAGCTTTCTTT	CASSLGRGLGTEAFF
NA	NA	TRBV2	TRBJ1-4	TGTGCCAGCAGTGGGGGGCGAACTAATGAAAAACTGTTTTTT	CASSGGRTNEKLFF
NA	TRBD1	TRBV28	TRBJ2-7	TGTGCCAGCAGACACGACAGGGTCTACGAGCAGTACTTC	CASRHDRVYEQYF
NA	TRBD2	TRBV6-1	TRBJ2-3	TGTGCCAGCAGTGGAACAGCGGGAGTTAACTATCGGCATTTT	CASSGTAGVNYRHF
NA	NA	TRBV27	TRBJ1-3	TGTGCCAGCAGTCCAACAGGTAGAAACACCATATATTTT	CASSPTGRNTIYF
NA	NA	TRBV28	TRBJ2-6	TGTGCCAGCAGTTTGATCCGGGGACCTAACTCTGGGGCCAACGTCCTGACTTTC	CASSLIRGPNSGANVLTF
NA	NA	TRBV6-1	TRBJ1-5	TGTGCCAGCAGTGAATGGGGGAAACAGCCCCAGCATTTT	CASSEWGKQPQHF
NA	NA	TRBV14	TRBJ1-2	TGTGCCAGCAGCCCCCGGGGGATCGGGACGATCCAGGGACGGGTGGGAGTCTATGGCTACACCTTC	CASSPRGIGTIQGRVGVYGYTF
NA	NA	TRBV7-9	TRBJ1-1	TGTGCCAGCAGCTTCGTAGTTCCAGAGAACACTGAAGCTTTCTTT	CASSFVVPENTEAFF
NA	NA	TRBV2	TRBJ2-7	TGTGCCAGCAGTATCCGAGAGGGCTACGAGCAGTACTTC	CASSIREGYEQYF
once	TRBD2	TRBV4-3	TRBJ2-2	TGCGCCAGCAGCAAGGGACTAGCCAAGGGTCACACCGGGGAGCTGTTTTTT	CASSKGLAKGHTGELFF
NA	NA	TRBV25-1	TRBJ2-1	TGTGCCAGCAGTGAATTTTTCAATGAGCAGTTCTTC	CASSEFFNEQFF
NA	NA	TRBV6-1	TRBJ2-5	TGTGCCAGCAGTCCCGGGACAACACAAGAGACCCAGTACTTC	CASSPGTTQETQYF
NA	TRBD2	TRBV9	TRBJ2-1	TGTGCCAGCAGCGCCCGAGGGACTAGCGGCTCCCGACGGGGCGAGCAGTTCTTC	CASSARGTSGSRRGEQFF
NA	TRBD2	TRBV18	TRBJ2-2	TGTGCCAGTTCCGGACTAGCGGGCCCAACCGGGGAGCTGTTTTTT	CASSGLAGPTGELFF
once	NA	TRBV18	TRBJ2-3	TGTGCCAGCTCGAGCGGAGTCCTAGATACGCAGTATTTT	CASSSGVLDTQYF
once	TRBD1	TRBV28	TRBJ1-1	TGTGCCAGCAGTTTGAGGGGGCTCAGGGTGCGGACTGAAGCTTTCTTT	CASSLRGLRVRTEAFF
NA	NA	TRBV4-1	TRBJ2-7	TGCGCCAGCAGCCGAACTACAGGGAGCTCCTACGAGCAGTACTTC	CASSRTTGSSYEQYF